The 17 T cell receptor beta chains below all came from one sample that was sequenced in a study of blood T cell repertoires in COVID-19. Sequencing was performed with immunoSEQ multiplex PCR; in TCRdb, only in-frame clones are kept and a portion is missing. In the table there are around 95,000 clones, about 85% of which are singletons. Sequencing was done on a sample of peripheral blood. Source of these receptors: a woman of 80 years or more with acute or convalescent COVID-19.

The gene calls are TRBV7-9 and TRBJ1-1; D is uncertain. CDR3 size: 17 residues. Trimming removed 3 bases from V and 2 bases from J, with 19 bases in between. Germline values: CDR1 SEHNR, CDR2 FQNEAQ (reference sequence). CDR3 residues: CASSFPYSRPSNTEAFF. CDR3 in DNA: TGTGCCAGCAGCTTCCCCTATTCGAGGCCTTCTAACACTGAAGCTTTCTTT.

The gene calls are TRBV19 and TRBJ2-2, with 7 bases fitting TRBD1. The CDR3 runs 16 residues. Germline CDR1 LNHDA, CDR2 SQIVND (reference sequence). V lost 3 bases and J lost 3; bases outside the gene matches: 7. In DNA form, the CDR3 reads TGTGCCAGTAGTATGATAGGGACAGCCTACACCGGGGAGCTGTTTTTT. Protein sequence: CASSMIGTAYTGELFF.

The chain is built from TRBV6-2 or TRBV6-3 and TRBJ1-2, with TRBD1 matching over 9 bases. The CDR3 has 15 residues. V lost 8 bases to trimming and J lost 8 bases; unmatched junction nucleotides: 15. Germline CDR1 MNHEY, CDR2 SVGEGT. CDR3: CASGHPVRQGDGYTF. The DNA of the CDR3 is TGTGCCAGCGGCCACCCCGTACGACAGGGGGACGGCTACACCTTC.

The rearrangement links TRBV5-1 to TRBJ2-6; 7 bases align to TRBD1. V was pared by 6 bases and J by 0 bases, with 12 bases of the junction left unmatched. The CDR3 is 18 residues long. Germline CDR1 is SGHRS and CDR2 is YFSETQ. The CDR3 DNA follows: TGCGCCAGCACTGGGGACAGCCTATCCTCCTCTGGGGCCAACGTCCTGACTTTC. It codes for CASTGDSLSSSGANVLTF.

V is TRBV14 and J is TRBJ1-2; D remains unclear. V lost 1 base and J 4 bases, leaving 13 bases between the germline ends. This CDR3 has 15 amino acids. The germline V gene has CDR1 SGHDN and CDR2 FVKESK. This chain's CDR3 is CASSQVRGDGYGYTF. CDR3 nucleotide sequence: TGTGCCAGCAGCCAAGTTCGGGGAGATGGCTATGGCTACACCTTC. The full variable domain, completed using reference TRBV14 and TRBJ1-2, is EAGVTQFPSHSVIEKGQTVTLRCDPISGHDNLYWYRRVMGKEIKFLLHFVKESKQDESGMPNNRFLAERTGGTYSTLKVQPAELEDSGVYFCASSQVRGDGYGYTFGSGTRLTVV.

The chain carries TRBV9 and TRBJ1-2, with 9 bases lining up with TRBD1. V lost 2 bases to trimming and J lost 4 bases; unmatched junction nucleotides: 3. This CDR3 has 14 residues. Germline assignment: CDR1 SGDLS and CDR2 YYNGEE. The CDR3 DNA reads TGTGCCAGCAGCGTGACAGGGGGTGCCTATGGCTACACCTTC. It codes for CASSVTGGAYGYTF.

This clone was seen only once. CDR3 in DNA: TGTGCCAGCAGCCCCGATGGTCAGGGTTCGTACTATGGCTACACCTTC. This sequence encodes CASSPDGQGSYYGYTF. The chain joins TRBV7-9 to TRBJ1-2; possible D gene TRBD1, 5 bases. V lost 5 bases to trimming and J lost 3 bases, with 19 bases between them. CDR1 SEHNR and CDR2 FQNEAQ come from the germline V gene (reference sequence). This CDR3 is 16 amino acids long.

The V call is TRBV7-2, the J call TRBJ1-6; 11 bases fit TRBD1. In germline, CDR1 is SGHTA, CDR2 FQGNSA. This CDR3 has 15 amino acids. V lost 2 bases and J lost 8; bases outside the gene matches: 2. The CDR3 here is CASSLRGQGDSPLHF. The DNA of the CDR3 is TGTGCCAGCAGCTTACGGGGACAGGGGGATTCACCCCTCCACTTT.

The gene calls are TRBV6-6 and TRBJ1-1, with D tentatively TRBD1 (6 bases). The germline CDR1 and CDR2 sequences are MNHNY and SVGAGI (reference sequence). The CDR3 covers 11 residues. Trimming took off 6 bases at V and 8 bases at J, with 10 bases between the two ends. CDR3 DNA sequence: TGTGCCAGCAGCTTCGGACAGGAAGCTTTCTTT. This gives the protein CASSFGQEAFF.

This chain joins TRBV28 and TRBJ2-6; D might be TRBD1 (6 bases). Germline V gene data show CDR1 as MDHEN and CDR2 as SYDVKM. Trimming took off 10 bases at V and 0 bases at J, with 13 bases between the two ends. The CDR3 spans 15 residues. The CDR3 nucleotides are TGTGCCACCTTAGGCAGGGGCTCTGGGGCCAACGTCCTGACTTTC. Protein sequence: CATLGRGSGANVLTF.

The chain joins TRBV4-2 to TRBJ2-3; 8 bases are shared with TRBD2. V was pared by 5 bases and J by 0 bases, with 4 bases of the junction left unmatched. This CDR3 contains 15 residues. Germline CDR1 LGHNA, CDR2 YNFKEQ. CDR3 loop: CASSAAGVSTDTQYF. As DNA, the CDR3 is TGTGCCAGCAGCGCAGCGGGGGTTAGCACAGATACGCAGTATTTT.

This chain links TRBV5-5 with TRBJ2-5; D uncertain. Germline V CDR1 and CDR2: SGHKS, YYEKEE (reference sequence). The V gene lost 4 bases and the J gene lost 2 bases, with 3 bases spanning the gap. CDR3 length equals 11 residues. CDR3 loop: CASSRQETQYF. CDR3 in DNA: TGTGCCAGCAGCCGGCAAGAGACCCAGTACTTC.

This sequence joins TRBV28 and TRBJ1-1; D might be TRBD1 (6 bases). The CDR3 length is 16 residues. With 6 bases removed from V and 2 bases from J, the gap between germline ends came to 19 bases. Per the germline V gene, CDR1 is MDHEN and CDR2 is SYDVKM. The DNA of the CDR3 is TGTGCCAGCAGAGCTTCCGGGACACCCGGAAACACTGAAGCTTTCTTT. Residues: CASRASGTPGNTEAFF.

CDR3 nucleotide sequence: TGTGCCAGCAGTGAAAACAGACAAGCTAACTATGGCTACACCTTC. Protein sequence: CASSENRQANYGYTF. The rearrangement uses TRBV25-1 and TRBJ1-2, with D unresolved. The CDR3 is 15 amino acids. Germline lookup yields CDR1 MGHDK and CDR2 SYGVNS. The germline V and J ends were trimmed by 2 bases and 0 bases, with 10 bases remaining between them.

J is TRBJ1-4 and V is TRBV2, with D perhaps matching TRBD1 (6 bases). Germline V gene data show CDR1 as SNHLY and CDR2 as FYNNEI. The CDR3 has 15 amino acids. Trimming removed 2 bases at V and 8 bases at J, with 15 bases between. CDR3: CASSETTGPEEKLFF. As DNA, the CDR3 is TGTGCCAGCAGTGAAACAACAGGGCCTGAGGAAAAACTGTTTTTT.

The gene calls are TRBV3-1 (or the pseudogene TRBV3-2) and TRBJ2-2, with D perhaps TRBD1 (6 bases). V lost 4 bases and J 4 bases, leaving 13 bases between the germline ends. CDR3 length: 15 amino acids. Germline values: CDR1 LGHDT, CDR2 YNNKEL (reference sequence). CDR3 in amino acids: CASSPRQVGTGELFF. For the CDR3, the DNA is TGTGCCAGCAGCCCCCGACAGGTAGGCACCGGGGAGCTGTTTTTT.

The chain combines TRBV10-3 with TRBJ2-3; 9 nucleotides line up with TRBD2. V dropped 5 bases and J dropped 0; count of bases not matched to a gene: 6. The V gene's germline CDR1 is ENHRY and CDR2 SYGVKD. The CDR3 spans 16 residues. The CDR3 DNA sequence: TGTGCCATCAGTTTAGCGGGGGTCCTTAGCACAGATACGCAGTATTTT. It specifies CAISLAGVLSTDTQYF.